What follows are 20 T cell receptor beta chains derived from one specimen sequenced in a study of shared clonotypes between healthy human individuals. Assay: immunoSEQ multiplex PCR; the TCRdb copy retains only in-frame clones and omits some. The repertoire has more than 850,000 clones, 70% to 80% of them found once; the top ten carry about 0.52%. Material: memory CD4+ T cells from PBMCs. Documented subset: CD45RA-negative fraction. The receptors were sampled from a man aged 18 to 30 in good health. Some clones in this sample may be carry-over from other donors' samples.

The chain combines TRBV27 with TRBJ2-1; 9 nucleotides align to TRBD2. In germline, CDR1 is MNHEY, CDR2 SMNVEV (reference sequence). The CDR3 is 16 residues long. Germline trimming cut 4 bases from V and 8 bases from J; bases unmatched to any gene: 12. As DNA, the CDR3 is TGTGCCAGCAGTTCCCCCGGTAGCGGGAGACGAGATGAGCAGTTCTTC. Amino acid sequence: CASSSPGSGRRDEQFF.

The CDR3 region has the DNA TGTGCCAGCAGTTCGGGACACCTCGGGAACTATGGCTACACCTTC. Protein product: CASSSGHLGNYGYTF. The J gene is TRBJ1-2, the V gene TRBV28, with D perhaps matching TRBD1 (6 bases). In germline, CDR1 is MDHEN, CDR2 SYDVKM. The CDR3 totals 15 residues. The ends were cut back, 4 bases at V and 2 bases at J, with 14 bases in the middle.

Only one count was recorded for this clone. The chain uses TRBV4-2 and TRBJ2-1; 10 positions match TRBD2. The CDR3 loop spans 15 amino acids. J gave up 0 bases and V 4 bases, and 0 bases lay outside the gene matches. Per the germline V gene, CDR1 is LGHNA and CDR2 is YNFKEQ. The CDR3 loop is CASSRTSGSYNEQFF. CDR3 coding DNA: TGTGCCAGCAGCCGGACTAGCGGCTCCTACAATGAGCAGTTCTTC.

The J gene is TRBJ2-7, the V gene TRBV7-9; weak D call: TRBD2 (6 bases). Germline CDR1 reads SEHNR; CDR2 reads FQNEAQ (reference sequence). The CDR3 has 14 residues. The V end was cut by 1 base, the J end by 3 bases, with 10 bases between. Written as DNA, the CDR3 is TGTGCCAGCAGCTTAGAGGTGCGGGGCTACGAGCAGTACTTC. It encodes CASSLEVRGYEQYF.

The chain is built from TRBV6-1 and TRBJ1-2; TRBD1 aligns across 8 bases. This CDR3 has 15 residues. Germline CDR1 MNHNS, CDR2 SASEGT. V shed 3 bases, J shed 8 bases, and the junction held 11 bases outside the gene matches. CDR3 amino acids: CASSERTGTVGGYTF. The CDR3 DNA reads as TGTGCCAGCAGTGAGAGGACAGGGACGGTGGGGGGCTACACCTTC.

This chain links TRBV30 with TRBJ2-6; D might be TRBD1 (6 bases). This CDR3 is 15 amino acids long. Germline V gives CDR1 GTSNPN, CDR2 SVGIG (reference sequence). Trimming shortened V by 4 bases and J by 2 bases, and 12 bases separated the two germline ends. CDR3 sequence: CAWNRDSAGANVLTF. The CDR3 DNA follows: TGTGCCTGGAACAGGGATTCCGCTGGGGCCAACGTCCTGACTTTC.

The rearrangement uses TRBV2 and TRBJ2-3; D gene ambiguous. V was shortened by 4 bases and J by 0 bases, with 14 bases between the two germline ends. The CDR3 loop spans 16 amino acids. Germline V gene sequence: CDR1 SNHLY, CDR2 FYNNEI. The CDR3 sequence is CASSARMHLSTDTQYF. The CDR3 DNA reads TGTGCCAGCAGTGCCCGCATGCATTTAAGCACAGATACGCAGTATTTT.

The V gene is TRBV9, the J gene TRBJ2-7; D might be TRBD2 (7 bases). Germline CDR1 and CDR2: SGDLS and YYNGEE. The germline V and J ends were trimmed by 4 bases and 2 bases, with 19 bases remaining between them. This CDR3 region has 16 residues. Here the CDR3 reads CASSPQQGGIPYEQYF. The CDR3 DNA follows: TGTGCCAGCAGCCCCCAACAGGGAGGGATACCCTACGAGCAGTACTTC. The complete variable domain, with remaining parts taken from reference TRBV9 and TRBJ2-7, reads DSGVTQTPKHLITATGQRVTLRCSPRSGDLSVYWYQQSLDQGLQFLIQYYNGEERAKGNILERFSAQQFPDLHSELNLSSLELGDSALYFCASSPQQGGIPYEQYFGPGTRLTVT.

The chain has TRBV10-3 and TRBJ2-7, with TRBD1 matching 9 bases. The CDR3 consists of 13 residues. V gave up 11 bases and J gave up 3 bases; unmatched junction bases: 8. Germline V gene sequence: CDR1 ENHRY, CDR2 SYGVKD. This CDR3 reads CASRTGDIYEQYF. CDR3 sequence (DNA): TGTGCCTCTAGGACAGGGGATATCTACGAGCAGTACTTC.

The chain uses TRBV7-9 and TRBJ2-1; 7 bases agree with TRBD2. This CDR3 contains 14 residues. Trimming at V came to 5 bases and at J to 3 bases, leaving 4 bases not matched to a gene. Germline CDR1 and CDR2: SEHNR and FQNEAQ (reference sequence). In DNA, the CDR3 is TGTGCCAGCAGCCCCGCGGGAGTCTACAATGAGCAGTTCTTC. It encodes CASSPAGVYNEQFF. Full variable domain (outside the CDR3, taken from reference TRBV7-9 and TRBJ2-1): DTGVSQNPRHKITKRGQNVTFRCDPISEHNRLYWYRQTLGQGPEFLTYFQNEAQLEKSRLLSDRFSAERPKGSFSTLEIQRTEQGDSAMYLCASSPAGVYNEQFFGPGTRLTVL.

V and J are TRBV9 and TRBJ2-2, with unresolved D. The CDR3 runs 13 residues. Per the germline V gene, CDR1 is SGDLS and CDR2 is YYNGEE. V lost 0 bases and J lost 4, with 4 bases in between. As DNA, the CDR3 is TGTGCCAGCAGCGTAGACAGCACCGGGGAGCTGTTTTTT. This encodes CASSVDSTGELFF.

This chain uses TRBV6-1 with TRBJ1-5; D might be TRBD1 (5 bases). CDR3 length equals 14 residues. Per the germline V gene, CDR1 is MNHNS and CDR2 is SASEGT. Deletions cut 7 bases from V and 8 bases from J, with 18 bases between. CDR3 residues: CASTQGQGVEPQHF. The CDR3 coding sequence is TGTGCCAGCACCCAAGGGCAGGGAGTCGAGCCCCAGCATTTT.

V usage is TRBV19 and J usage is TRBJ2-5; 13 nucleotides align to TRBD2. The CDR3 spans 16 residues. In germline, CDR1 is LNHDA, CDR2 SQIVND (reference sequence). J lost 5 bases, V lost 4 bases, and 7 bases had no gene match. Here the CDR3 DNA reads TGTGCCAGTAGTACGGGGACTAGCGGGGCGGGGGAGACCCAGTACTTC. Amino acid sequence: CASSTGTSGAGETQYF.

V and J are TRBV25-1 and TRBJ2-3; TRBD1 matches at 10 bases. With V trimmed by 6 bases and J by 4 bases, 13 bases remained unmatched. Germline V gene data show CDR1 as MGHDK and CDR2 as SYGVNS. The CDR3 has 17 amino acids. CDR3 sequence: CASSSPLGQGTPDTQYF. DNA for the CDR3: TGTGCCAGCAGCTCTCCTTTGGGACAGGGGACCCCAGATACGCAGTATTTT.

This chain links TRBV7-8 with TRBJ2-5, with 8 nucleotides matching TRBD1. The V and J ends lost 5 bases and 1 base, in that order; junction bases with no gene match: 3. Germline V CDR1 and CDR2: SGHVS, FQNEAQ. This CDR3 region has 14 residues. CDR3 in DNA: TGTGCCAGCAGCGGGACAGGTTCCCAAGAGACCCAGTACTTC. It is translated as CASSGTGSQETQYF.

The chain carries TRBV6-6 and TRBJ2-6; D uncertain. V was cut by 8 bases and J by 0 bases, with 8 bases left in between. Germline V gives CDR1 MNHNY, CDR2 SVGAGI (reference sequence). CDR3 length equals 14 residues. CDR3 nucleotide sequence: TGTGCCAGCTCCCTTGGCTCTGGGGCCAACGTCCTGACTTTC. The encoded protein is CASSLGSGANVLTF.

This clone was counted between two and nine times. The chain is built from TRBV2 and TRBJ1-1; 9 bases align to TRBD1. Germline V lookup: CDR1 SNHLY, CDR2 FYNNEI. V lost 7 bases, J lost 6 bases, and 6 bases stayed unmatched. The CDR3 runs to 13 residues. CDR3 loop: CASNIRDRAEAFF. CDR3 bases: TGTGCCAGCAATATCCGGGACAGGGCTGAAGCTTTCTTT.

V usage is TRBV25-1 and J usage is TRBJ2-4; D remains ambiguous. The V end was cut by 4 bases, the J end by 7 bases, with 11 bases between. CDR3 length: 13 residues. The germline gives CDR1 MGHDK, CDR2 SYGVNS. CDR3 region: CASSGEARNIQYF. CDR3 DNA sequence: TGTGCCAGCAGTGGTGAGGCCAGGAACATTCAGTACTTC.

This clone came up once. The chain combines TRBV5-4 with TRBJ1-1, with TRBD1 as a possible D gene (5 bases). This CDR3 spans 14 amino acids. Germline lookup yields CDR1 SGHNT and CDR2 YYREEE (reference sequence). Trimming removed 2 bases from V and 1 base from J, with 9 bases in between. As DNA, the CDR3 is TGTGCCAGCAGCTTAGGGACCGCGAACACTGAAGCTTTCTTT. Translating it yields CASSLGTANTEAFF. Combining the CDR3 with reference TRBV5-4 and TRBJ1-1 gives the whole variable domain ETGVTQSPTHLIKTRGQQVTLRCSSQSGHNTVSWYQQALGQGPQFIFQYYREEENGRGNFPPRFSGLQFPNYSSELNVNALELDDSALYLCASSLGTANTEAFFGQGTRLTVV.

The V gene is TRBV28, the J gene TRBJ2-1; D might be TRBD2 (5 bases). Trimming removed 5 bases from V and 2 bases from J, with 13 bases in between. This CDR3 comprises 15 residues. CDR1 is MDHEN and CDR2 is SYDVKM in the germline V gene. CDR3 in DNA: TGTGCCAGCAGTGGAGTCCCGAGGGCCTACAATGAGCAGTTCTTC. It yields the protein CASSGVPRAYNEQFF.